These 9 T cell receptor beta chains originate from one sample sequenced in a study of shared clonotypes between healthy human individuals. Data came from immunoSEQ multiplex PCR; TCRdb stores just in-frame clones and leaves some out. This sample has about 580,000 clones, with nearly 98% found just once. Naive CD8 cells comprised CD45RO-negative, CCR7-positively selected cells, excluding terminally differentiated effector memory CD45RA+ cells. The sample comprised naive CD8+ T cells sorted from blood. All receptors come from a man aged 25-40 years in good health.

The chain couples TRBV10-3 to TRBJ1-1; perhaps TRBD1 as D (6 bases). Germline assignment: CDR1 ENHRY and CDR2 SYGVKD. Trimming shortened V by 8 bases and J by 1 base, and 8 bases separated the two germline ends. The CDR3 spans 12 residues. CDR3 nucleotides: TGTGCCATCGGGGGGCCGAACACTGAAGCTTTCTTT. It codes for CAIGGPNTEAFF.

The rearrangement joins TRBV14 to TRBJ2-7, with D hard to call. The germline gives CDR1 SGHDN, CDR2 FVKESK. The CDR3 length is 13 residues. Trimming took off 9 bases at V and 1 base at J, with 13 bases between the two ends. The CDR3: CASATLGSYEQYF. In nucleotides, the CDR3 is TGTGCCAGTGCCACCTTAGGGTCCTACGAGCAGTACTTC. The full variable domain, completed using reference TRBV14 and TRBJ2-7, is EAGVTQFPSHSVIEKGQTVTLRCDPISGHDNLYWYRRVMGKEIKFLLHFVKESKQDESGMPNNRFLAERTGGTYSTLKVQPAELEDSGVYFCASATLGSYEQYFGPGTRLTVT.

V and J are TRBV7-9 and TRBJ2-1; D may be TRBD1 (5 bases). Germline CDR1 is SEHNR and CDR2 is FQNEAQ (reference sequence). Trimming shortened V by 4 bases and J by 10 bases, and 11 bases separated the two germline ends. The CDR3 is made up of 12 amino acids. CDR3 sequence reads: CASSSDRQEQFF. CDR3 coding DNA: TGTGCCAGCAGCTCAGACAGACAGGAGCAGTTCTTC. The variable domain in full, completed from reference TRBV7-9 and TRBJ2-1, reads DTGVSQNPRHKITKRGQNVTFRCDPISEHNRLYWYRQTLGQGPEFLTYFQNEAQLEKSRLLSDRFSAERPKGSFSTLEIQRTEQGDSAMYLCASSSDRQEQFFGPGTRLTVL.

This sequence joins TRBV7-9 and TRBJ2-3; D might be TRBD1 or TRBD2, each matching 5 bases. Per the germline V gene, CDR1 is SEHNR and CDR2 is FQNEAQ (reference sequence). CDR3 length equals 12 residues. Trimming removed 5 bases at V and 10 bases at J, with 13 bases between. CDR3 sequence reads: CASSLGVPSQYF. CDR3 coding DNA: TGTGCCAGCAGCCTGGGGGTCCCTTCGCAGTATTTT.

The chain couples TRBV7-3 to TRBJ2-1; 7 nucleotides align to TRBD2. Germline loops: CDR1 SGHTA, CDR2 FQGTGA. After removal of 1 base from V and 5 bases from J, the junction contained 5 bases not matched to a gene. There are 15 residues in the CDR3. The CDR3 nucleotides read TGTGCCAGCAGCTTAATGGCTAGCGGAGACAATGAGCAGTTCTTC. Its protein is CASSLMASGDNEQFF.

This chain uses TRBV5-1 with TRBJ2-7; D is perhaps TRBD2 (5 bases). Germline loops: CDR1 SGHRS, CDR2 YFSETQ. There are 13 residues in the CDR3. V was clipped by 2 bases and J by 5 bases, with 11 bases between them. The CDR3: CASSLNSGNEQYF. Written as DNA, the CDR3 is TGCGCCAGCAGCTTAAACTCGGGGAACGAGCAGTACTTC.

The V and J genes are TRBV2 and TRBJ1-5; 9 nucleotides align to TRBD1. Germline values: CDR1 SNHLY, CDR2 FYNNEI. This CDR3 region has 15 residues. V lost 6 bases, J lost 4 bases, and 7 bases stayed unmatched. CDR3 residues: CASRPRDRENQPQHF. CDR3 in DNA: TGTGCCAGCAGACCCCGGGACAGGGAGAATCAGCCCCAGCATTTT.

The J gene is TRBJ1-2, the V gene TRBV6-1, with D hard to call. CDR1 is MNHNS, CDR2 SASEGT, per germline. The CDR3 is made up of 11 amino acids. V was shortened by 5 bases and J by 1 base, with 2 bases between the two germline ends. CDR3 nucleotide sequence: TGTGCCAGCAGTAGTAACTATGGCTACACCTTC. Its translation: CASSSNYGYTF.

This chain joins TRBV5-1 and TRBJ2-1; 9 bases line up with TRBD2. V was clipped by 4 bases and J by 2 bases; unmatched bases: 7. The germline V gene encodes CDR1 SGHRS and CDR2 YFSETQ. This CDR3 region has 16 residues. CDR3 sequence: CASSDGLAGAYNEQFF. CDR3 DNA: TGCGCCAGCAGCGACGGTTTAGCGGGAGCCTACAATGAGCAGTTCTTC.